The 21 T cell receptor beta chains below were found in one sample sequenced in a study of shared clonotypes between healthy human individuals. The assay was immunoSEQ multiplex PCR, and TCRdb's table has in-frame clones only and misses some. The profile shows under 300,000 clones, 65% to 70% of them singletons. The specimen was memory CD4+ T cells sorted from blood. Sample subset: CD45RA-negative fraction. The receptors shown here come from a man aged 25-40 years in good health.

The gene calls are TRBV18 and TRBJ2-1; TRBD1 matches 7 bases. V was pared by 2 bases and J by 8 bases, with 3 bases of the junction left unmatched. The CDR3 consists of 13 residues. Germline CDR1 KGHSH, CDR2 LQKENI. Written as DNA, the CDR3 is TGTGCCAGCTCACCAAGGGACAGTGATGAGCAGTTCTTC. Amino acids: CASSPRDSDEQFF.

The chain uses TRBV9 and TRBJ2-6, with 9 bases matching TRBD1. V lost 4 bases and J lost 8; bases outside the gene matches: 4. This CDR3 region has 14 residues. Germline V CDR1 and CDR2: SGDLS, YYNGEE. Here the CDR3 reads CASSRQGVTNVLTF. The CDR3 nucleotides are TGTGCCAGCAGCCGACAGGGGGTGACCAACGTCCTGACTTTC. Together with reference TRBV9 and TRBJ2-6, the CDR3 gives the full variable domain: DSGVTQTPKHLITATGQRVTLRCSPRSGDLSVYWYQQSLDQGLQFLIQYYNGEERAKGNILERFSAQQFPDLHSELNLSSLELGDSALYFCASSRQGVTNVLTFGAGSRLTVL.

DNA of the CDR3: TGCGCCAGCAGCTGGGGCGGCTCTATCCTCTCCTACAATGAGCAGTTCTTC. Its translation is CASSWGGSILSYNEQFF. V usage is TRBV5-1 and J usage is TRBJ2-1; D possibly corresponds to TRBD1 (5 bases). From germline, CDR1 is SGHRS and CDR2 YFSETQ. The CDR3 length is 17 residues. Deletions cut 3 bases from V and 0 bases from J, with 16 bases between. The entire variable domain, with the rest obtained from reference TRBV5-1 and TRBJ2-1, is as follows: KAGVTQTPRYLIKTRGQQVTLSCSPISGHRSVSWYQQTPGQGLQFLFEYFSETQRNKGNFPGRFSGRQFSNSRSEMNVSTLELGDSALYLCASSWGGSILSYNEQFFGPGTRLTVL.

The genes are TRBV15 and TRBJ1-1; D not resolved. The CDR3 covers 15 residues. V was cut by 0 bases and J by 0 bases, with 8 bases left in between. Germline V gives CDR1 LNHNV, CDR2 YYDKDF (reference sequence). The CDR3, as DNA: TGTGCCACCAGCAGAGATCGGGGATTGAACACTGAAGCTTTCTTT. Encoded protein: CATSRDRGLNTEAFF.

CDR3 coding DNA: TGTGCCAGCAGTTTCGATGTTGGGTCCTACAATGAGCAGTTCTTC. It codes for CASSFDVGSYNEQFF. This chain connects TRBV27 to TRBJ2-1, with unresolved D. Trimming cost V 3 bases and J 1 base, with 10 bases left between them. The CDR3 is 15 residues long. CDR1 and CDR2 from the germline V gene are MNHEY and SMNVEV (reference sequence).

The gene calls are TRBV28 and TRBJ1-5; D unresolved. V dropped 1 base and J dropped 3 bases, with 10 bases sitting between them. Per the germline V gene, CDR1 is MDHEN and CDR2 is SYDVKM. The CDR3 sequence is 15 residues long. CDR3 loop: CASSLYGGYNQPQHF. The DNA for the CDR3 is TGTGCCAGCAGTTTATACGGCGGGTACAATCAGCCCCAGCATTTT.

V is TRBV14 and J is TRBJ1-5, with 8 bases identical to TRBD1. The V segment lost 1 base and the J segment 5 bases; nucleotides outside the gene matches: 1. The germline gives CDR1 SGHDN, CDR2 FVKESK. This CDR3 region has 14 residues. CDR3: CASSQAGGDQPQHF. Written as DNA, the CDR3 is TGTGCCAGCAGCCAAGCAGGGGGCGATCAGCCCCAGCATTTT. The full variable domain, in which reference TRBV14 and TRBJ1-5 provide the parts outside the CDR3, is EAGVTQFPSHSVIEKGQTVTLRCDPISGHDNLYWYRRVMGKEIKFLLHFVKESKQDESGMPNNRFLAERTGGTYSTLKVQPAELEDSGVYFCASSQAGGDQPQHFGDGTRLSIL.

This clone was counted only a few times. CDR3 nucleotides: TGTGCCAGCAGGACAGGTCCGCGCGTGAGCACAGATACGCAGTATTTT. It translates to CASRTGPRVSTDTQYF. The chain uses TRBV2 and TRBJ2-3; D possibly corresponds to TRBD1 (6 bases). The V gene's germline CDR1 is SNHLY and CDR2 FYNNEI. V was clipped by 6 bases and J by 0 bases, with 16 bases between them. CDR3 length: 16 amino acids.

This chain connects TRBV30 to TRBJ2-5; 8 nucleotides line up with TRBD1. The CDR3 runs to 14 residues. The germline V gene has CDR1 GTSNPN and CDR2 SVGIG (reference sequence). The V segment lost 4 bases and the J segment 5 bases; nucleotides outside the gene matches: 9. The CDR3 is CAWKARGPSETQYF. Here the CDR3 DNA reads TGTGCCTGGAAGGCCAGGGGGCCCTCCGAGACCCAGTACTTC.

This clone was counted once. The V gene is TRBV6-1, the J gene TRBJ2-3, with D unclear. Trimming cost V 3 bases and J 5 bases, with 15 bases left between them. The CDR3 extends over 15 amino acids. CDR1 and CDR2 from the germline V gene are MNHNS and SASEGT. CDR3 protein: CASSDWAAQLDTQYF. The CDR3 DNA reads as TGTGCCAGCAGTGACTGGGCAGCTCAGTTAGATACGCAGTATTTT.

The chain is built from TRBV11-2 and TRBJ1-4; D gene unclear. V was trimmed by 5 bases and J by 7 bases, leaving 14 bases between them. The CDR3 has 14 residues. Germline assignment: CDR1 SGHAT and CDR2 FQNNGV. DNA for the CDR3: TGTGCCAGCAGCCACGGGCCCCGGGGTGAAAAACTGTTTTTT. Encoded protein: CASSHGPRGEKLFF. Looking up the rest from reference TRBV11-2 and TRBJ1-4 gives the full variable domain: EAGVAQSPRYKIIEKRQSVAFWCNPISGHATLYWYQQILGQGPKLLIQFQNNGVVDDSQLPKDRFSAERLKGVDSTLKIQPAKLEDSAVYLCASSHGPRGEKLFFGSGTQLSVL.

The chain couples TRBV28 to TRBJ1-2; D not certain. CDR3 length: 13 amino acids. V lost 4 bases to trimming and J lost 8 bases, with 14 bases between them. Looked up from germline, CDR1 is MDHEN and CDR2 is SYDVKM. As DNA, the CDR3 is TGTGCCAGCAGTTCGACTAATGGGTGGGGCTACACCTTC. Translation: CASSSTNGWGYTF.

The chain carries TRBV7-2 and TRBJ2-2, with a possible D match to TRBD2 (5 bases). V was trimmed by 3 bases and J by 0 bases, leaving 5 bases between them. This CDR3 has 14 amino acids. Germline-derived CDR1 and CDR2 are SGHTA and FQGNSA. The CDR3 is CASSLRANTGELFF. DNA for the CDR3: TGTGCCAGCAGCTTGCGGGCGAACACCGGGGAGCTGTTTTTT.

The J gene is TRBJ1-2, the V gene TRBV2; D is ambiguous. Trimming removed 1 base from V and 6 bases from J, with 9 bases in between. Germline assignment: CDR1 SNHLY and CDR2 FYNNEI. The CDR3 runs to 13 residues. The CDR3 sequence: CASSEERTNGYTF. For the CDR3, the DNA is TGTGCCAGCAGTGAAGAGAGGACCAATGGCTACACCTTC.

The chain recombines TRBV10-3 with TRBJ2-7, with 9 nucleotides matching TRBD1. The CDR3 length is 13 residues. Germline loops: CDR1 ENHRY, CDR2 SYGVKD. J was trimmed by 5 bases and V by 10 bases; bases with no gene match: 9. The CDR3 protein is CATQGTGNHEQYF. The CDR3 DNA is TGTGCCACCCAGGGGACAGGGAACCACGAGCAGTACTTC.

The CDR3 sequence is CASRGRQPQHF. As DNA, the CDR3 is TGTGCCAGCAGGGGGAGGCAGCCCCAGCATTTT. The V call is TRBV28, the J call TRBJ1-5; D uncertain. This CDR3 has 11 amino acids. V was trimmed by 6 bases and J by 7 bases, leaving 7 bases between them. The germline gives CDR1 MDHEN, CDR2 SYDVKM. The whole variable domain, filled in from reference TRBV28 and TRBJ1-5, reads DVKVTQSSRYLVKRTGEKVFLECVQDMDHENMFWYRQDPGLGLRLIYFSYDVKMKEKGDIPEGYSVSREKKERFSLILESASTNQTSMYLCASRGRQPQHFGDGTRLSIL.

The rearrangement links TRBV7-2 to TRBJ1-2; D might be TRBD1 (6 bases). V lost 6 bases to trimming and J lost 2 bases, with 10 bases between them. CDR1 SGHTA and CDR2 FQGNSA come from the germline V gene. This CDR3 has 13 residues. In nucleotides, the CDR3 is TGTGCCAGCAGATATACAGGGAACTATGGCTACACCTTC. Protein product: CASRYTGNYGYTF.

This clone occurred a few times. The J gene is TRBJ2-1, the V gene TRBV2, with D possibly being TRBD1 (6 bases). Germline loops: CDR1 SNHLY, CDR2 FYNNEI. The length of the CDR3 is 14 residues. Trimming cost V 5 bases and J 5 bases, with 13 bases left between them. This CDR3 reads CASSHRDNDNEQFF. As DNA, the CDR3 is TGTGCCAGCAGTCATCGGGACAACGACAATGAGCAGTTCTTC.

The V and J genes are TRBV7-9 and TRBJ1-2, with no clear D. Trimming shortened V by 3 bases and J by 0 bases, and 11 bases separated the two germline ends. The germline gives CDR1 SEHNR, CDR2 FQNEAQ (reference sequence). The CDR3 is 15 residues long. Written as DNA, the CDR3 is TGTGCCAGCAGCTTGAACAGCCTCTCTAACTATGGCTACACCTTC. It encodes CASSLNSLSNYGYTF.

This chain uses TRBV5-1 with TRBJ2-1; TRBD2 agrees at 8 bases. This CDR3 region has 17 residues. V gave up 4 bases and J gave up 5 bases; unmatched junction bases: 14. CDR1 and CDR2 (germline): SGHRS, YFSETQ. In DNA, the CDR3 is TGCGCCAGCAGCCAACTAGGACTAGCCCCGGCAAACAATGAGCAGTTCTTC. Translation: CASSQLGLAPANNEQFF.

CDR3 in amino acids: CASTLGTGSYEQYF. The DNA for the CDR3 is TGTGCCAGCACCCTAGGGACAGGATCCTACGAGCAGTACTTC. The chain carries TRBV2 and TRBJ2-7, with 8 nucleotides matching TRBD1. Germline CDR1 reads SNHLY; CDR2 reads FYNNEI. There are 14 residues in the CDR3. V lost 7 bases, J lost 1 base, and 6 bases stayed unmatched.